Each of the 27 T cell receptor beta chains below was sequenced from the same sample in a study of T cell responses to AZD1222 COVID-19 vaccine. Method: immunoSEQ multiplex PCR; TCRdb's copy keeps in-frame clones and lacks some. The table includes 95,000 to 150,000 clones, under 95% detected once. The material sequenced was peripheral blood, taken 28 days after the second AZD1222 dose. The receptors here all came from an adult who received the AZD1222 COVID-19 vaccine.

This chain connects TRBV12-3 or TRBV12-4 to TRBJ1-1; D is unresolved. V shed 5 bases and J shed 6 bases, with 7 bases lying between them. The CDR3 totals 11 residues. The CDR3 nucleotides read TGTGCCAGCAGTACCCCAGCTGAAGCTTTCTTT. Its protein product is CASSTPAEAFF.

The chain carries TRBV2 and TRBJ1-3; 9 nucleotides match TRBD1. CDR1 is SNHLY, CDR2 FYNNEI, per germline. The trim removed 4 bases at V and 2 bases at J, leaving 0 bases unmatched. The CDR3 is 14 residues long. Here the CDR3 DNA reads TGTGCCAGCAGTGGGGACAGGGCTGGAAACACCATATATTTT. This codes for CASSGDRAGNTIYF.

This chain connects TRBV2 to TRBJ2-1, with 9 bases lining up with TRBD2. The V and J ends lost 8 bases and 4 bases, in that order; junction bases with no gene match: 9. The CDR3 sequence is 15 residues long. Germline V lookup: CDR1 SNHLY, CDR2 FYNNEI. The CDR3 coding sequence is TGTGCCAGCGGAACCGGGACTAGCCGGTACAATGAGCAGTTCTTC. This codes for CASGTGTSRYNEQFF.

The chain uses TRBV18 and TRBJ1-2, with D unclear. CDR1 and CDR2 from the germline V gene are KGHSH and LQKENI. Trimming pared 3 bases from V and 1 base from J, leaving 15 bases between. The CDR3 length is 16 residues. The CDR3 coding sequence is TGTGCCAGCTCACCGTCTCAAGCCACCGTTAACTATGGCTACACCTTC. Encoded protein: CASSPSQATVNYGYTF.

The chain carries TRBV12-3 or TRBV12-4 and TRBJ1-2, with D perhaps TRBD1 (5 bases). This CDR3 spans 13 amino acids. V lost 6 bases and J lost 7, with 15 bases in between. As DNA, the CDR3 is TGTGCCAGCAGCGGCGACAGAGATCTTGGCTACACCTTC. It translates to CASSGDRDLGYTF.

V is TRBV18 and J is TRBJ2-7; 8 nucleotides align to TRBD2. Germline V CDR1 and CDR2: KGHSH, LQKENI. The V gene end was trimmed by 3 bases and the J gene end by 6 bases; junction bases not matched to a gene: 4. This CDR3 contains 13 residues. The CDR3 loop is CASSPQGLGEQYF. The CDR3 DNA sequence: TGTGCCAGCTCACCGCAGGGACTAGGCGAGCAGTACTTC.

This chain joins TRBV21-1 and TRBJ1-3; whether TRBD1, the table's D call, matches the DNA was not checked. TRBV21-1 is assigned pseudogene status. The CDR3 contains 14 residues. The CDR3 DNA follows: TGTGCCAGCAGCCAGGGGTTAGGTGGAAACACCATATATTTT. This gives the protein CASSQGLGGNTIYF.

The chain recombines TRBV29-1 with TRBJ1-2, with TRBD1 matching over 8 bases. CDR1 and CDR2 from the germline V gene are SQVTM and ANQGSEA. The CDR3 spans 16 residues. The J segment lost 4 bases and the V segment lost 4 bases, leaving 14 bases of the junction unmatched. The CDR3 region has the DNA TGCAGCGTTGTAAGGACAGGGATCCAGAGAAGCTATGGCTACACCTTC. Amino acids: CSVVRTGIQRSYGYTF.

The CDR3 sequence: CASSEIDQRKLFF. The CDR3 DNA is TGTGCCAGCAGTGAGATTGACCAAAGGAAACTGTTTTTT. The chain couples TRBV2 to TRBJ1-4; D is undetermined. Germline V gene data show CDR1 as SNHLY and CDR2 as FYNNEI. The CDR3 extends over 13 amino acids. The germline V and J ends were trimmed by 3 bases and 11 bases, with 13 bases remaining between them.

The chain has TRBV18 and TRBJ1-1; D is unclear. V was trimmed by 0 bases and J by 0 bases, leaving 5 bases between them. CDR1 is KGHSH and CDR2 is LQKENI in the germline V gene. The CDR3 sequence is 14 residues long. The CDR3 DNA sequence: TGTGCCAGCTCACCACCCCACCTGAACACTGAAGCTTTCTTT. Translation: CASSPPHLNTEAFF.

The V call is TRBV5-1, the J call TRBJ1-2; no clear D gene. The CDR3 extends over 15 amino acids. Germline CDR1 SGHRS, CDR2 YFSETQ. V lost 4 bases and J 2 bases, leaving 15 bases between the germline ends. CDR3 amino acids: CASSPALAANYGYTF. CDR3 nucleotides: TGCGCCAGCAGCCCGGCTCTTGCAGCGAACTATGGCTACACCTTC.

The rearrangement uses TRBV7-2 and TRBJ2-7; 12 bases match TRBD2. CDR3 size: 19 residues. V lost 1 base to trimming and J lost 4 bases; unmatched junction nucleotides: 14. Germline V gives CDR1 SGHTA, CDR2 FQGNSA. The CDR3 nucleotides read TGTGCCAGCAGCTTAGTCTTATTAAGCGGGACTAGCGGGTCGTACGAGCAGTACTTC. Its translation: CASSLVLLSGTSGSYEQYF. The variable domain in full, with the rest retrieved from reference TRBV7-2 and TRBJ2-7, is GAGVSQSPSNKVTEKGKDVELRCDPISGHTALYWYRQSLGQGLEFLIYFQGNSAPDKSGLPSDRFSAERTGGSVSTLTIQRTQQEDSAVYLCASSLVLLSGTSGSYEQYFGPGTRLTVT.

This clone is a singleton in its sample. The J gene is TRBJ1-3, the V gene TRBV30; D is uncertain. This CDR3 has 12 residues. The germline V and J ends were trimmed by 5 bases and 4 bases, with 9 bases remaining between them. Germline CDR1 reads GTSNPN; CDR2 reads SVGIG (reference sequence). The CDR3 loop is CAWSPQGNTIYF. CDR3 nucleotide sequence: TGTGCCTGGTCCCCCCAAGGAAACACCATATATTTT.

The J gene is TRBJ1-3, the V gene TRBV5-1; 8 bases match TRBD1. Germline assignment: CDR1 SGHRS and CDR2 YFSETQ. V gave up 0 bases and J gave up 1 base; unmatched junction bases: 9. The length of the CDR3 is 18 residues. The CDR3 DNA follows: TGCGCCAGCAGCTTGGGAGTAATCAGGGGGCTTTCTGGAAACACCATATATTTT. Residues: CASSLGVIRGLSGNTIYF.

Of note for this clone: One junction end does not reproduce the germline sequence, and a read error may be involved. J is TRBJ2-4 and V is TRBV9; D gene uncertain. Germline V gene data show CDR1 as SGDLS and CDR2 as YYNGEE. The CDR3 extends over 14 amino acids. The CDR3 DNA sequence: TGTGCCAGCAGAGGCAGCGTAGCCAGAAACATTCAGTACTTC. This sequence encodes CASRGSVARNIQYF. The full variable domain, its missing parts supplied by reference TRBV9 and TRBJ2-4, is DSGVTQTPKHLITATGQRVTLRCSPRSGDLSVYWYQQSLDQGLQFLIQYYNGEERAKGNILERFSAQQFPDLHSELNLSSLELGDSALYFCASRGSVARNIQYFGAGTRLSVL.

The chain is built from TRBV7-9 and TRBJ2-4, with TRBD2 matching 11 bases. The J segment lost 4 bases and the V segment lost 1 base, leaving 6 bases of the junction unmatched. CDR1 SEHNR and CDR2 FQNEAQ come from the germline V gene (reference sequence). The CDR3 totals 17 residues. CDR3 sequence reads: CASSLVAGGPGKNIQYF. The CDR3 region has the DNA TGTGCCAGCAGCTTAGTAGCGGGAGGGCCGGGGAAAAACATTCAGTACTTC.

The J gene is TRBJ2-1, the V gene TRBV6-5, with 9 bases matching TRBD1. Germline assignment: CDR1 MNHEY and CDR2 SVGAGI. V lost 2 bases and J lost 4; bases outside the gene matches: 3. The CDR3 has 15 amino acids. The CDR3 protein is CASSYDRGTYNEQFF. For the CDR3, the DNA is TGTGCCAGCAGTTACGACAGGGGGACTTACAATGAGCAGTTCTTC.

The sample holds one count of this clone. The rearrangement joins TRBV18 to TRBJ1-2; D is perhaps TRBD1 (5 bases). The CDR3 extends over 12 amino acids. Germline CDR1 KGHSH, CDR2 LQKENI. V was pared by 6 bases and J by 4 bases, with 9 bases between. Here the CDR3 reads CASSFDSYGYTF. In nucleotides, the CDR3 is TGTGCCAGCTCCTTCGACAGCTATGGCTACACCTTC.

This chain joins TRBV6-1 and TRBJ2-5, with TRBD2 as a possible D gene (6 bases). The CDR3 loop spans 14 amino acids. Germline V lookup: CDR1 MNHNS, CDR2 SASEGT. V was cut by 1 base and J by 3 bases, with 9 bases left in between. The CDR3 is CASSEGASEETQYF. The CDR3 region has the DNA TGTGCCAGCAGTGAAGGGGCTAGCGAAGAGACCCAGTACTTC.

The CDR3 DNA is TGTGCCAGCTCACGGGACATTAGTGGAAACACCATATATTTT. Residues: CASSRDISGNTIYF. The chain combines TRBV18 with TRBJ1-3, with a weak D call TRBD1 (6 bases). V was trimmed by 4 bases and J by 3 bases, leaving 10 bases between them. CDR1 is KGHSH and CDR2 is LQKENI in the germline V gene. The CDR3 is made up of 14 amino acids.

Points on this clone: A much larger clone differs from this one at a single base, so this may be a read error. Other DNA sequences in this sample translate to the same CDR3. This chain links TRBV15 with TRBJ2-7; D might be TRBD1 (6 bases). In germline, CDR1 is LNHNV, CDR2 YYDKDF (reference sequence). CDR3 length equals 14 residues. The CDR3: CATSRAGTSYEQYF. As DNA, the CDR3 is TGTGCCACCAGCAGAGCCGGGACATCCTACGAGCAGTATTTC.

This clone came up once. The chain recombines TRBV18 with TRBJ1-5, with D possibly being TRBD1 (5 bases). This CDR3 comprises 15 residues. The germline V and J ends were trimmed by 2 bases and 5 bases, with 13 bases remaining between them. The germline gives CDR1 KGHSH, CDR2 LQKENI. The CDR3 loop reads CASSPNQGVDQPQHF. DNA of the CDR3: TGTGCCAGCTCACCAAACCAAGGGGTCGATCAGCCCCAGCATTTT.

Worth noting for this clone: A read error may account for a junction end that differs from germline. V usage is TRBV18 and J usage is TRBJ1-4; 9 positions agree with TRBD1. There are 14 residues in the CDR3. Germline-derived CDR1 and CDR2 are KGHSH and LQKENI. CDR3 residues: CASSPQGAFEKLFF. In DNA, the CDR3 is TGTGCCAGCTCGCCACAGGGGGCATTTGAAAAACTGTTTTTT. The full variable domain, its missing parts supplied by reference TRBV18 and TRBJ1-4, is NAGVMQNPRHLVRRRGQEARLRCSPMKGHSHVYWYRQLPEEGLKFMVYLQKENIIDESGMPKERFSAEFPKEGPSILRIQQVVRGDSAAYFCASSPQGAFEKLFFGSGTQLSVL.

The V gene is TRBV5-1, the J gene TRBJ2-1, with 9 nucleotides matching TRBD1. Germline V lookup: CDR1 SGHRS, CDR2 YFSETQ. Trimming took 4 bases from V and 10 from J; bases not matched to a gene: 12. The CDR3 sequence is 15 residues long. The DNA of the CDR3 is TGCGCCAGCAGCGGACTGGGACAGGGAATTGGGGAGCAGTTCTTC. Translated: CASSGLGQGIGEQFF.

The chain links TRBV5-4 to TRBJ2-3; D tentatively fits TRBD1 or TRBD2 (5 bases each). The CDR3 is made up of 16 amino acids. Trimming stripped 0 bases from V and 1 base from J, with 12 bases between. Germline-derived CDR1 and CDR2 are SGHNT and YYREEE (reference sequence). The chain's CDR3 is CASSLEWGMGTDTQYF. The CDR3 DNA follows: TGTGCCAGCAGCTTGGAGTGGGGGATGGGCACAGATACGCAGTATTTT. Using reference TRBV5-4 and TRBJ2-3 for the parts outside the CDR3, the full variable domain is ETGVTQSPTHLIKTRGQQVTLRCSSQSGHNTVSWYQQALGQGPQFIFQYYREEENGRGNFPPRFSGLQFPNYSSELNVNALELDDSALYLCASSLEWGMGTDTQYFGPGTRLTVL.

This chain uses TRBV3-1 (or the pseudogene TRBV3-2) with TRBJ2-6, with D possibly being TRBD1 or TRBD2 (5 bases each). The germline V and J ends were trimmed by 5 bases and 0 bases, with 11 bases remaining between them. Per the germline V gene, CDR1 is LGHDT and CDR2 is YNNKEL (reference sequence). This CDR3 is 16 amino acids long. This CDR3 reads CASSIEGISGANVLTF. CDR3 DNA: TGTGCCAGCAGCATCGAGGGGATCTCTGGGGCCAACGTCCTGACTTTC.

The CDR3 nucleotides are TGTGCCAGCAGGACCGGGACAGGGGTCCCCTACGAGCAGTACTTC. Translating gives CASRTGTGVPYEQYF. This chain connects TRBV6-5 to TRBJ2-7; 10 bases align to TRBD1. CDR1 and CDR2 (germline): MNHEY, SVGAGI. The CDR3 covers 15 residues. Germline trimming cut 6 bases from V and 2 bases from J; bases unmatched to any gene: 7.